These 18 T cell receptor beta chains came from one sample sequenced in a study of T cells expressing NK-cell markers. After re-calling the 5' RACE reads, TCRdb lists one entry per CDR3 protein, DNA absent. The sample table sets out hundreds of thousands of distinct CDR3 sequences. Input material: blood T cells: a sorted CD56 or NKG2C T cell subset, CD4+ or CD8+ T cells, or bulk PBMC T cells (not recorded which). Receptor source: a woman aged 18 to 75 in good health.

CDR3 loop: CASSLAQTPYEQYF. The rearrangement links TRBV7-8 to TRBJ2-7. The CDR3 runs to 14 residues. Germline assignment: CDR1 SGHVS and CDR2 FQNEAQ.

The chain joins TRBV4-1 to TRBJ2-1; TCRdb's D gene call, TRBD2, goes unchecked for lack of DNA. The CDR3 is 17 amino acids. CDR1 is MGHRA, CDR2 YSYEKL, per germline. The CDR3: CASSPEHVSGIWNEQFF.

The CDR3 region is CASSSTGTLSYEQYF. J is TRBJ2-7 and V is TRBV28; TCRdb designates TRBD1, a call that cannot be tested without DNA. The CDR3 sequence is 15 residues long. CDR1 is MDHEN, CDR2 SYDVKM, per germline. The full variable domain, in which reference TRBV28 and TRBJ2-7 provide the parts outside the CDR3, is DVKVTQSSRYLVKRTGEKVFLECVQDMDHENMFWYRQDPGLGLRLIYFSYDVKMKEKGDIPEGYSVSREKKERFSLILESASTNQTSMYLCASSSTGTLSYEQYFGPGTRLTVT.

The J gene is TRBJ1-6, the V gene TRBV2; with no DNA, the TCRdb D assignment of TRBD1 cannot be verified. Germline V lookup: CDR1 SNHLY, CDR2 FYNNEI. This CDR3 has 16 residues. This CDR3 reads CASSVRGQRDNSPLHF. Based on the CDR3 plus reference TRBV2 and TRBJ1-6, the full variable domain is EPEVTQTPSHQVTQMGQEVILRCVPISNHLYFYWYRQILGQKVEFLVSFYNNEISEKSEIFDDQFSVERPDGSNFTLKIRSTKLEDSAMYFCASSVRGQRDNSPLHFGNGTRLTVT.

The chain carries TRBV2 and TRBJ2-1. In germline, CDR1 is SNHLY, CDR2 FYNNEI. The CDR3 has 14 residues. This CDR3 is CASKKENSYNEQFF.

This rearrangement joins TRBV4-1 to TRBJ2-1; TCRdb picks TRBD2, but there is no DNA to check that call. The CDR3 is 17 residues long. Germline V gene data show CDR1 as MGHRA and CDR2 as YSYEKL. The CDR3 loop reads CASSQGSGLSSYNEQFF.

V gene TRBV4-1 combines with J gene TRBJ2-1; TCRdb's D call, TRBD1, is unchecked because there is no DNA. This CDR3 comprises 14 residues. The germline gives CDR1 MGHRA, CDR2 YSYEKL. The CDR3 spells CASSQPTGRNEQFF.

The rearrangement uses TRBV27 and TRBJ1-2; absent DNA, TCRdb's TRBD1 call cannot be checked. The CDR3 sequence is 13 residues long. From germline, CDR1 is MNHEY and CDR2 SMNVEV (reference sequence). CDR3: CASSLSGGYGYTF.

Here the CDR3 reads CASSPLDSLKAFF. This chain joins TRBV5-1 and TRBJ1-1; the TRBD1 assignment by TCRdb is unverifiable without DNA. CDR1 SGHRS and CDR2 YFSETQ come from the germline V gene. The CDR3 is 13 amino acids.

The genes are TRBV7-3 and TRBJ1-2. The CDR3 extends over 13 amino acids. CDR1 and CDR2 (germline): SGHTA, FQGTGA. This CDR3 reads CASSLLAGGGYTF.

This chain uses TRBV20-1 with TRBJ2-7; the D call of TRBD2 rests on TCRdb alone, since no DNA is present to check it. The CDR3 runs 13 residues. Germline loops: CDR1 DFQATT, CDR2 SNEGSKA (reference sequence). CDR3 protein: CSARASGTYEQYF.

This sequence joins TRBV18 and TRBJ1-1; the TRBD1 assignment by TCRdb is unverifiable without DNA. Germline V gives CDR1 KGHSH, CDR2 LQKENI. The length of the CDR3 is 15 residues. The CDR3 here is CASSPGRSSNTEAFF.

The CDR3 sequence: CSARPWGLQETQYF. V and J are TRBV20-1 and TRBJ2-5; lacking DNA, the TRBD2 call made by TCRdb goes unchecked. The V gene's germline CDR1 is DFQATT and CDR2 SNEGSKA (reference sequence). The CDR3 contains 14 residues.

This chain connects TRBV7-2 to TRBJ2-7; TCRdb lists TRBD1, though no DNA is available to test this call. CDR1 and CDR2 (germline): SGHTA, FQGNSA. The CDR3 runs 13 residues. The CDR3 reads CASSLARGAEQYF.

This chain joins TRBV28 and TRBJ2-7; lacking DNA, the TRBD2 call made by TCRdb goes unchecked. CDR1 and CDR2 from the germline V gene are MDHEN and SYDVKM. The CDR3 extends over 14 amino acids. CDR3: CASSAYAEGYEQYF. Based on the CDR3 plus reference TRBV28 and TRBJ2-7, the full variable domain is DVKVTQSSRYLVKRTGEKVFLECVQDMDHENMFWYRQDPGLGLRLIYFSYDVKMKEKGDIPEGYSVSREKKERFSLILESASTNQTSMYLCASSAYAEGYEQYFGPGTRLTVT.

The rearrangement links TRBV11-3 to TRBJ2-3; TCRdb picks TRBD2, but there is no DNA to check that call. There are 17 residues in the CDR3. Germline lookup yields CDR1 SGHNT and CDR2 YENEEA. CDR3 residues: CASSLDPGTSGPDTQYF.

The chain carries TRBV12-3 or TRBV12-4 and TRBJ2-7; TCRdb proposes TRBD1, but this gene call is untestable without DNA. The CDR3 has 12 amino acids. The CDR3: CDSRGQGGEQYF.

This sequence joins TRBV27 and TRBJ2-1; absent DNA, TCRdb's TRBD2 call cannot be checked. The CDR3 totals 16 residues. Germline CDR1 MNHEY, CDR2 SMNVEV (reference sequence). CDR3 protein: CASSPALAGAPPGQFF.